This entry lists 27 T cell receptor beta chains sequenced from one sample in a study of blood T cell repertoires in COVID-19. The repertoire was sequenced with immunoSEQ multiplex PCR; TCRdb's copy has only in-frame clones and lacks some. The sample lists 150,000 to 200,000 clones, approximately 87% occurring once. Sample: peripheral blood. All receptors come from a woman in her 70s with COVID-19, enrolled during active disease.

The V gene is TRBV5-8, the J gene TRBJ2-7; D is unresolved. This CDR3 has 12 amino acids. CDR1 and CDR2 (germline): SGHTS, YDEGEE. V dropped 1 base and J dropped 4 bases, with 6 bases sitting between them. DNA of the CDR3: TGTGCCAGCAGCTTGAATCAGTACGAGCAGTACTTC. Protein product: CASSLNQYEQYF.

This chain joins TRBV30 and TRBJ2-3; TRBD2 matches 12 bases. Per germline, CDR1 GTSNPN and CDR2 SVGIG (reference sequence). The trim removed 0 bases at V and 0 bases at J, leaving 1 base unmatched. This CDR3 comprises 16 residues. CDR3 nucleotides: TGTGCCTGGAGTGTAGGACTAGCGGGGAGCACAGATACGCAGTATTTT. Translating it yields CAWSVGLAGSTDTQYF.

The V and J genes are TRBV13 and TRBJ1-5, with D perhaps matching TRBD1 (6 bases). Trimming left V 4 bases short and J 5 bases short, with 9 bases between. CDR1 is PRHDT, CDR2 FYEKMQ, per germline (reference sequence). This CDR3 spans 13 amino acids. The CDR3 region is CASSSQGYQPQHF. DNA of the CDR3: TGTGCCAGCAGCTCACAGGGATATCAGCCCCAGCATTTT.

The chain recombines TRBV28 with TRBJ1-4; 9 nucleotides agree with TRBD1. V was pared by 5 bases and J by 6 bases, with 10 bases of the junction left unmatched. From germline, CDR1 is MDHEN and CDR2 SYDVKM. There are 16 residues in the CDR3. This CDR3 reads CASSAAGTGLDEKLFF. Here the CDR3 DNA reads TGTGCCAGCAGTGCCGCCGGGACAGGGTTGGATGAAAAACTGTTTTTT.

The chain joins TRBV10-2 to TRBJ1-6; D is uncertain. Trimming pared 7 bases from V and 7 bases from J, leaving 17 bases between. Germline V gene data show CDR1 as WSHSY and CDR2 as SAAADI. CDR3 length equals 15 residues. CDR3 coding DNA: TGCGCCAGCACCGAACTGGCAGGAGGCAATTCACCCCTCCACTTT. This translates into CASTELAGGNSPLHF.

In nucleotides, the CDR3 is TGTGCCAGCACCCCTAGCCCAGATACGCAGTATTTT. Translated: CASTPSPDTQYF. V is TRBV6-6 and J is TRBJ2-3; possibly TRBD2 for D (5 bases). CDR1 MNHNY and CDR2 SVGAGI come from the germline V gene (reference sequence). V shed 7 bases and J shed 4 bases, with 9 bases lying between them. CDR3 size: 12 residues.

The rearrangement uses TRBV27 and TRBJ1-6; TRBD1 matches at 8 bases. Germline-derived CDR1 and CDR2 are MNHEY and SMNVEV (reference sequence). The CDR3 spans 14 residues. J was trimmed by 6 bases and V by 6 bases; bases with no gene match: 4. For the CDR3, the DNA is TGTGCCAGCAGACCGACAGGGGCTAATTCACCCCTCCACTTT. Encoded protein: CASRPTGANSPLHF.

The rearrangement uses TRBV15 and TRBJ2-5, with D unresolved. This CDR3 is built from 15 residues. Germline loops: CDR1 LNHNV, CDR2 YYDKDF (reference sequence). Trimming stripped 3 bases from V and 0 bases from J, with 11 bases between. This CDR3 is CATSRGQAYQETQYF. The CDR3 bases are TGTGCCACCAGCAGGGGTCAGGCCTACCAAGAGACCCAGTACTTC.

The V call is TRBV5-1, the J call TRBJ2-7, with D tentatively TRBD2 (5 bases). Germline CDR1 and CDR2: SGHRS and YFSETQ. CDR3 size: 16 residues. The V and J ends lost 0 bases and 4 bases respectively, with 17 bases between them. The CDR3 sequence: CASSLGPRSGGYEQYF. The CDR3 nucleotides are TGCGCCAGCAGCTTGGGGCCGAGGAGCGGCGGTTACGAGCAGTACTTC.

The chain couples TRBV5-8 to TRBJ2-7; TRBD1 might be the D (5 bases). Looked up from germline, CDR1 is SGHTS and CDR2 is YDEGEE. V lost 0 bases, J lost 0 bases, and 10 bases lay in between. This CDR3 region has 15 residues. The CDR3 is CASSLDRIPSYEQYF. The CDR3 DNA is TGTGCCAGCAGCTTGGACAGGATACCCTCCTACGAGCAGTACTTC.

The chain is built from TRBV28 and TRBJ1-4; D remains unclear. V was clipped by 2 bases and J by 8 bases, with 9 bases between them. The CDR3 loop spans 13 amino acids. Germline V CDR1 and CDR2: MDHEN, SYDVKM. The CDR3 sequence: CASSLRGSEKLFF. CDR3 coding DNA: TGTGCCAGCAGTTTACGCGGGAGCGAAAAACTGTTTTTT.

The rearrangement uses TRBV25-1 and TRBJ2-3; D is possibly TRBD2 (6 bases). The germline gives CDR1 MGHDK, CDR2 SYGVNS. The V gene lost 1 base and the J gene lost 0 bases, with 11 bases spanning the gap. The CDR3 runs to 16 residues. CDR3 region: CASSEFGGTSTDTQYF. The CDR3 DNA reads TGTGCCAGCAGTGAATTTGGGGGGACTAGCACAGATACGCAGTATTTT.

The chain combines TRBV28 with TRBJ2-7; the match to TRBD1 covers 8 bases. The CDR3 totals 15 residues. V dropped 8 bases and J dropped 4; count of bases not matched to a gene: 13. CDR1 is MDHEN and CDR2 is SYDVKM in the germline V gene. The CDR3 is CASSNQDRGYYEQYF. CDR3 bases: TGTGCCAGCTCAAATCAAGACAGGGGATATTACGAGCAGTACTTC.

The chain joins TRBV11-2 to TRBJ1-5; D call uncertain. Deletions cut 5 bases from V and 6 bases from J, with 8 bases between. From germline, CDR1 is SGHAT and CDR2 FQNNGV. The length of the CDR3 is 12 residues. The CDR3 region is CASSHRGQPQHF. CDR3 DNA: TGTGCCAGCAGCCACCGGGGTCAGCCCCAGCATTTT.

This chain connects TRBV30 to TRBJ2-5, with D maybe TRBD2 (6 bases). The CDR3 contains 12 residues. V shed 2 bases and J shed 5 bases, with 9 bases lying between them. Germline CDR1 and CDR2: GTSNPN and SVGIG (reference sequence). The DNA for the CDR3 is TGTGCCTGGAGTCAGGCGGGGGAGACCCAGTACTTC. Translating gives CAWSQAGETQYF.

The chain couples TRBV5-1 to TRBJ2-7; 8 positions match TRBD1. Germline V lookup: CDR1 SGHRS, CDR2 YFSETQ. With 0 bases clipped from V and 3 bases from J, the junction kept 8 bases outside the gene matches. This CDR3 spans 16 amino acids. CDR3 sequence: CASSLGPGTGVYEQYF. The CDR3 DNA is TGCGCCAGCAGCTTGGGCCCCGGGACAGGCGTCTACGAGCAGTACTTC. The variable domain in full, with the rest retrieved from reference TRBV5-1 and TRBJ2-7, is KAGVTQTPRYLIKTRGQQVTLSCSPISGHRSVSWYQQTPGQGLQFLFEYFSETQRNKGNFPGRFSGRQFSNSRSEMNVSTLELGDSALYLCASSLGPGTGVYEQYFGPGTRLTVT.

V and J are TRBV27 and TRBJ2-7; D may be TRBD1 (6 bases). The CDR3 spans 14 residues. The V end lost 6 bases, the J end lost 2 bases, and 14 bases lay between the germline ends. CDR1 is MNHEY, CDR2 SMNVEV, per germline (reference sequence). The CDR3 region is CASRSGDTPYEQYF. The CDR3, as DNA: TGTGCCAGCAGAAGTGGGGACACCCCCTACGAGCAGTACTTC.

The chain recombines TRBV19 with TRBJ2-1; 8 bases match TRBD2. The germline V gene encodes CDR1 LNHDA and CDR2 SQIVND (reference sequence). V shed 3 bases and J 4 bases; nucleotides not matched to a gene: 5. This CDR3 contains 15 residues. In nucleotides, the CDR3 is TGTGCCAGTAGTATCGGCGGGAGGACATACAATGAGCAGTTCTTC. It translates to CASSIGGRTYNEQFF.

The chain carries TRBV5-1 and TRBJ2-5; 8 positions agree with TRBD1. Germline CDR1 SGHRS, CDR2 YFSETQ. This CDR3 has 16 residues. Trimming at V came to 0 bases and at J to 4 bases, leaving 8 bases not matched to a gene. DNA of the CDR3: TGCGCCAGCAGCTTGGGTGGCCAGGGGGCAGGAGAGACCCAGTACTTC. As protein: CASSLGGQGAGETQYF.

V and J are TRBV7-3 and TRBJ2-5, with a weak D call TRBD1 (8 bases). V was pared by 5 bases and J by 4 bases, with 23 bases between. The germline gives CDR1 SGHTA, CDR2 FQGTGA. This CDR3 spans 17 amino acids. The chain's CDR3 is CASSPPPDREGRETQYF. In DNA, the CDR3 is TGTGCCAGCAGCCCCCCCCCGGACAGGGAGGGGAGAGAGACCCAGTACTTC.

J is TRBJ2-5 and V is TRBV7-2, with 7 bases that match TRBD2. The CDR3 loop spans 17 amino acids. J gave up 5 bases and V 5 bases, and 17 bases lay outside the gene matches. The V gene's germline CDR1 is SGHTA and CDR2 FQGNSA. The CDR3 DNA reads TGTGCCAGCAGCCCCGGGTATTTAGGGGAGGGCCCCGAGACCCAGTACTTC. Amino acid sequence: CASSPGYLGEGPETQYF.

This clone turned up a few times. The genes are TRBV21-1 and TRBJ1-5; TRBD1 was called by the table and not checked on the DNA. TRBV21-1 corresponds to a pseudogene. This CDR3 is built from 13 residues. The CDR3 sequence: CASRDRTNQPQHF. CDR3 sequence (DNA): TGTGCCAGCAGAGACAGAACAAATCAGCCCCAGCATTTT.

The rearrangement joins TRBV18 to TRBJ1-4; D might be TRBD1 (5 bases). The CDR3 is made up of 16 amino acids. Looked up from germline, CDR1 is KGHSH and CDR2 is LQKENI. V was cut by 4 bases and J by 0 bases, with 12 bases left in between. The CDR3 loop is CASSLTEATTNEKLFF. DNA of the CDR3: TGTGCCAGCTCACTGACAGAGGCAACAACTAATGAAAAACTGTTTTTT. The full variable domain, completed using reference TRBV18 and TRBJ1-4, is NAGVMQNPRHLVRRRGQEARLRCSPMKGHSHVYWYRQLPEEGLKFMVYLQKENIIDESGMPKERFSAEFPKEGPSILRIQQVVRGDSAAYFCASSLTEATTNEKLFFGSGTQLSVL.

This clone appeared a single time. J is TRBJ2-7 and V is TRBV6-1; 11 bases fit TRBD2. There are 14 residues in the CDR3. The germline V gene has CDR1 MNHNS and CDR2 SASEGT. V was clipped by 2 bases and J by 3 bases; unmatched bases: 0. CDR3 amino acids: CASSELAGGYEQYF. CDR3 sequence (DNA): TGTGCCAGCAGTGAACTAGCGGGAGGCTACGAGCAGTACTTC.

This chain connects TRBV29-1 to TRBJ1-2; D is ambiguous. Germline V gene lookup returns CDR1 SQVTM and CDR2 ANQGSEA. V lost 2 bases and J lost 4, with 20 bases in between. The CDR3 extends over 16 amino acids. The CDR3: CSVESPLGRLVYGYTF. CDR3 nucleotide sequence: TGCAGCGTTGAATCTCCTCTTGGCAGGCTCGTCTATGGCTACACCTTC. Based on the CDR3 plus reference TRBV29-1 and TRBJ1-2, the full variable domain is SAVISQKPSRDICQRGTSLTIQCQVDSQVTMMFWYRQQPGQSLTLIATANQGSEATYESGFVIDKFPISRPNLTFSTLTVSNMSPEDSSIYLCSVESPLGRLVYGYTFGSGTRLTVV.

The chain combines TRBV5-1 with TRBJ2-1, with 13 bases lining up with TRBD2. This CDR3 is built from 16 residues. The germline V gene has CDR1 SGHRS and CDR2 YFSETQ. Trimming removed 0 bases from V and 7 bases from J; junction bases left unmatched: 4. The CDR3 nucleotides read TGCGCCAGCAGCTTGGTGGGGACTAGCGGGATTAATGAGCAGTTCTTC. It codes for CASSLVGTSGINEQFF.

This rearrangement joins TRBV7-3 to TRBJ2-1; 9 bases are a match to TRBD2. V was pared by 5 bases and J by 3 bases, with 11 bases of the junction left unmatched. The CDR3 consists of 17 residues. Looked up from germline, CDR1 is SGHTA and CDR2 is FQGTGA. CDR3 sequence (DNA): TGTGCCAGCAGCAGGCAGCCTAGCGGGACAAGCTACAATGAGCAGTTCTTC. It translates to CASSRQPSGTSYNEQFF. Full variable domain (rest looked up from reference TRBV7-3 and TRBJ2-1): GAGVSQTPSNKVTEKGKYVELRCDPISGHTALYWYRQSLGQGPEFLIYFQGTGAADDSGLPNDRFFAVRPEGSVSTLKIQRTERGDSAVYLCASSRQPSGTSYNEQFFGPGTRLTVL.